These 24 T cell receptor beta chains share one sample of origin, sequenced in a study. One entry per CDR3 protein, called by TCRdb with MiXCR from the RT-PCR reads. Here the sample spans 550,000 to 750,000 distinct CDR3 sequences, approximately 15% being singletons. The sequencing input was memory CD4+ T cells from blood. The origin of the receptors is a female donor in good health, serving as a healthy control.

In its sample, this clonotype was seen many times. V and J are TRBV6-5 and TRBJ2-3; the D gene is possibly TRBD1 (5 bases). Germline V gene sequence: CDR1 MNHEY, CDR2 SVGAGI. Trimming shortened V by 2 bases and J by 0 bases, and 6 bases separated the two germline ends. The CDR3 consists of 14 residues. The CDR3: CASSYRGSTDTQYF. The CDR3 DNA reads TGTGCCAGCAGTTACAGGGGTAGCACAGATACGCAGTATTTT.

This clonotype was counted a few times. The CDR3: CAWTQTRAGEQYF. The CDR3 DNA reads TGTGCCTGGACCCAGACACGCGCCGGGGAGCAGTACTTC. V gene TRBV30 combines with J gene TRBJ2-7; D gene ambiguous. Germline V gene data show CDR1 as GTSNPN and CDR2 as SVGIG (reference sequence). The CDR3 covers 13 residues. The ends were cut back, 4 bases at V and 7 bases at J, with 17 bases in the middle. Together with reference TRBV30 and TRBJ2-7, the CDR3 gives the full variable domain: SQTIHQWPATLVQPVGSPLSLECTVEGTSNPNLYWYRQAAGRGLQLLFYSVGIGQISSEVPQNLSASRPQDRQFILSSKKLLLSDSGFYLCAWTQTRAGEQYFGPGTRLTVT.

J is TRBJ2-7 and V is TRBV28; D remains unclear. CDR1 and CDR2 (germline): MDHEN, SYDVKM. CDR3 length equals 12 residues. V lost 3 bases and J lost 6, with 9 bases in between. The CDR3: CASSLAVSEQYF. The CDR3 region has the DNA TGTGCCAGCAGTTTGGCAGTCTCCGAGCAGTACTTC.

The J gene is TRBJ1-1, the V gene TRBV27, with 7 bases identical to TRBD1. This CDR3 is built from 14 residues. Germline V gene lookup returns CDR1 MNHEY and CDR2 SMNVEV (reference sequence). The trim removed 8 bases at V and 7 bases at J, leaving 13 bases unmatched. CDR3 residues: CASYPSQGVYEAFF. CDR3 in DNA: TGTGCCAGCTACCCAAGCCAGGGGGTATATGAAGCTTTCTTT.

This sequence joins TRBV7-2 and TRBJ1-5, with D perhaps TRBD1 (5 bases). The germline CDR1 and CDR2 sequences are SGHTA and FQGNSA. The CDR3 totals 14 residues. V lost 1 base and J lost 7, with 11 bases in between. This chain's CDR3 is CASSLVGVEQPQHF. The CDR3 coding sequence is TGTGCCAGCAGCTTAGTAGGGGTAGAACAGCCCCAGCATTTT.

In this sample, this clonotype turned up a few times. The chain carries TRBV24-1 and TRBJ1-5; D remains unclear. Trimming shortened V by 2 bases and J by 1 base, and 11 bases separated the two germline ends. This CDR3 has 16 amino acids. Germline CDR1 KGHDR, CDR2 SFDVKD. CDR3 amino acids: CATSDSQAVSNQPQHF. The DNA of the CDR3 is TGTGCCACCAGTGATTCCCAGGCGGTGAGCAATCAGCCCCAGCATTTT.

The chain couples TRBV25-1 to TRBJ2-7; D is possibly TRBD1 (6 bases). V lost 2 bases and J lost 4, with 12 bases in between. This CDR3 comprises 14 residues. Germline-derived CDR1 and CDR2 are MGHDK and SYGVNS. CDR3 residues: CASSENRVGYEQYF. The CDR3 DNA reads TGTGCCAGCAGTGAAAACAGGGTAGGGTACGAGCAGTACTTC.

This chain links TRBV4-3 with TRBJ2-1; D is uncertain. This CDR3 contains 13 residues. V was clipped by 1 base and J by 5 bases, with 6 bases between them. Germline CDR1 and CDR2: LGHNA and YSLEER. This CDR3 is CASSQVPDNEQFF. The DNA of the CDR3 is TGCGCCAGCAGCCAAGTTCCGGACAATGAGCAGTTCTTC.

The chain carries TRBV5-6 and TRBJ2-2; 8 positions match TRBD1. CDR3 length: 18 residues. Looked up from germline, CDR1 is SGHDT and CDR2 is YYEEEE. Trimming at V came to 1 base and at J to 0 bases, leaving 8 bases not matched to a gene. CDR3: CASSLPRGLVPNTGELFF. Written as DNA, the CDR3 is TGTGCCAGCAGCTTGCCCAGGGGGCTCGTTCCGAACACCGGGGAGCTGTTTTTT.

This clonotype occurred a few times. The rearrangement uses TRBV5-5 and TRBJ1-2; no definite D call. Between the trimmed V and J ends, which lost 4 bases and 1 base, there was a span of 8 bases. There are 13 residues in the CDR3. The germline CDR1 and CDR2 sequences are SGHKS and YYEKEE (reference sequence). The CDR3 coding sequence is TGTGCCAGCAGCCCACGCCTTAACTATGGCTACACCTTC. Its protein is CASSPRLNYGYTF.

This clonotype was counted between two and nine times. This sequence joins TRBV20-1 and TRBJ2-3; D is possibly TRBD2 (6 bases). The ends were cut back, 2 bases at V and 3 bases at J, with 9 bases in the middle. Germline V lookup: CDR1 DFQATT, CDR2 SNEGSKA (reference sequence). This CDR3 spans 13 amino acids. CDR3 nucleotide sequence: TGCAGTGCTAGACAGAGCGGGACAGATACGCAGTATTTT. It is translated as CSARQSGTDTQYF.

This clonotype was recorded at least ten times. The chain recombines TRBV20-1 with TRBJ1-6; tentative D call: TRBD1 (5 bases). Germline V gene data show CDR1 as DFQATT and CDR2 as SNEGSKA (reference sequence). Trimming took 3 bases from V and 4 from J, leaving 7 bases between them. CDR3 length: 13 residues. The DNA for the CDR3 is TGCAGTGCTAGGGGACGGTATAATTCACCCCTCCACTTT. Its protein is CSARGRYNSPLHF.

This clonotype showed up just a few times. This sequence joins TRBV5-1 and TRBJ2-5; 9 bases match TRBD2. The trim removed 4 bases at V and 1 base at J, leaving 11 bases unmatched. Germline CDR1 reads SGHRS; CDR2 reads YFSETQ. This CDR3 region has 17 residues. CDR3 loop: CASSRTSGLAVQETQYF. For the CDR3, the DNA is TGCGCCAGCAGCAGAACCTCGGGACTAGCTGTCCAAGAGACCCAGTACTTC.

The V call is TRBV5-1, the J call TRBJ2-7, with TRBD2 identical over 12 bases. The CDR3 totals 15 residues. V dropped 0 bases and J dropped 7; count of bases not matched to a gene: 5. Germline V lookup: CDR1 SGHRS, CDR2 YFSETQ. CDR3 nucleotides: TGCGCCAGCAGCTTGGGACTAGCGGGAGAGGGTGAGCAGTACTTC. Translating it yields CASSLGLAGEGEQYF.

The V gene is TRBV6-2 or TRBV6-3, the J gene TRBJ2-1; D could derive from TRBD1 or TRBD2 (6 bases each). V was trimmed by 6 bases and J by 4 bases, leaving 16 bases between them. Germline V lookup: CDR1 MNHEY, CDR2 SVGEGT. The CDR3 sequence is 15 residues long. CDR3: CASSPPGARYNEQFF. Written as DNA, the CDR3 is TGTGCCAGCAGCCCTCCGGGGGCGCGGTACAATGAGCAGTTCTTC.

This clonotype occurred many times. The chain links TRBV7-2 to TRBJ2-7, with TRBD1 as a possible D gene (6 bases). Per the germline V gene, CDR1 is SGHTA and CDR2 is FQGNSA. V gave up 2 bases and J gave up 9 bases, with 17 bases separating them. The CDR3 spans 14 residues. The CDR3 sequence: CASSLTHEQGRQYF. Here the CDR3 DNA reads TGTGCCAGCAGCTTAACCCACGAACAGGGAAGGCAGTACTTC.

V is TRBV18 and J is TRBJ1-5, with D hard to call. Germline CDR1 KGHSH, CDR2 LQKENI. Trimming removed 3 bases from V and 1 base from J, with 13 bases in between. The length of the CDR3 is 16 residues. This chain's CDR3 is CASSPGAATSNQPQHF. As DNA, the CDR3 is TGTGCCAGCTCACCGGGCGCAGCTACGAGCAATCAGCCCCAGCATTTT.

Concerning this clonotype itself: A read error is possible here, since a much larger clone lies one base away. J is TRBJ2-3 and V is TRBV9; D is possibly TRBD2 (5 bases). The germline gives CDR1 SGDLS, CDR2 YYNGEE. The CDR3 covers 12 residues. The V and J ends lost 6 bases and 2 bases respectively, with 7 bases between them. CDR3 amino acids: CASTRDTDTQYF. The CDR3 DNA reads as TGTGCCAGCACCCGGGACACAGATACGCAGTATTTT.

Ten or more counts support this clonotype. The CDR3 DNA follows: TGTGCCAGCAGTGCGGGACAGGGGACGAATGAGCAGTTCTTC. It specifies CASSAGQGTNEQFF. This chain uses TRBV12-3 or TRBV12-4 with TRBJ2-1; the match to TRBD1 covers 10 bases. With 5 bases clipped from V and 7 bases from J, the junction kept 5 bases outside the gene matches. The CDR3 is 14 residues long.

This clonotype appeared a few times. The J gene is TRBJ1-2, the V gene TRBV6-5, with TRBD1 matching over 7 bases. CDR1 is MNHEY and CDR2 is SVGAGI in the germline V gene. The CDR3 consists of 13 residues. V lost 2 bases and J lost 7; bases outside the gene matches: 4. For the CDR3, the DNA is TGTGCCAGCAGTTACGGACGGGACAGTGGCTACACCTTC. Translation: CASSYGRDSGYTF.

The chain has TRBV5-5 and TRBJ2-5, with 7 bases matching TRBD2. The CDR3 contains 16 residues. The ends lost 1 base at V and 4 bases at J; junction bases unmatched: 10. CDR1 is SGHKS and CDR2 is YYEKEE in the germline V gene (reference sequence). The CDR3 reads CASSLFLSGGGETQYF. The CDR3, as DNA: TGTGCCAGCAGCTTGTTCTTGTCGGGAGGAGGAGAGACCCAGTACTTC.

This clonotype was seen at least ten times. The chain has TRBV4-3 and TRBJ2-1, with TRBD2 identical over 10 bases. This CDR3 contains 15 residues. Germline V gene lookup returns CDR1 LGHNA and CDR2 YSLEER. Trimming at V came to 4 bases and at J to 3 bases, leaving 3 bases not matched to a gene. In DNA form, the CDR3 reads TGCGCCAGCAGCCCTGGACTAGCGGTCTACAATGAGCAGTTCTTC. Protein sequence: CASSPGLAVYNEQFF.

This clonotype was counted a few times. CDR3 nucleotide sequence: TGCAGTGCTAGAGATGCCCAATCGGCAGATACGCAGTATTTT. It encodes CSARDAQSADTQYF. This rearrangement joins TRBV20-1 to TRBJ2-3; no clear D gene. Germline loops: CDR1 DFQATT, CDR2 SNEGSKA (reference sequence). The V gene lost 0 bases and the J gene lost 4 bases, with 11 bases spanning the gap. The CDR3 extends over 14 amino acids.

The table lists this clonotype with a few counts. This rearrangement joins TRBV18 to TRBJ2-7, with 7 bases aligning to TRBD1. Germline V lookup: CDR1 KGHSH, CDR2 LQKENI. CDR3 length: 14 amino acids. V shed 1 base, J shed 5 bases, and the junction held 5 bases outside the gene matches. The CDR3 here is CASSPQDRSHEQYF. CDR3 in DNA: TGTGCCAGCTCACCACAGGACAGGTCCCACGAGCAGTACTTC.